The source of this T cell receptor beta chain is a study of blood T cell repertoires in COVID-19. Study information: Material from acute and convalescent COVID-19 was sourced from the United States, Italy and Spain.

This CDR3 has 15 amino acids. Germline values: CDR1 PRHDT, CDR2 FYEKMQ (reference sequence). V shed 6 bases, J shed 7 bases, and the junction held 11 bases outside the gene matches. Authors' processing steps: The authors estimated nucleated cell counts from reference gene primer amplification. Generated by immunoSEQ multiplex PCR, the TCRdb table keeps only in-frame clones and is missing some. The V and J calls and clone size come from that table; D and trimming were worked out from the DNA. Of around 140,000 clones in the sample, 84% were seen once. This clone was counted a few times. This TCR came from a man in his fifties or sixties with acute or convalescent COVID-19. Sequencing was performed on peripheral blood. The V and J genes are TRBV13 and TRBJ1-3; 8 bases match TRBD1. The CDR3 bases are TGTGCCAGCAGTTTTTCCGGGACAGGACTTAACACCATATATTTT. This gives the protein CASSFSGTGLNTIYF.